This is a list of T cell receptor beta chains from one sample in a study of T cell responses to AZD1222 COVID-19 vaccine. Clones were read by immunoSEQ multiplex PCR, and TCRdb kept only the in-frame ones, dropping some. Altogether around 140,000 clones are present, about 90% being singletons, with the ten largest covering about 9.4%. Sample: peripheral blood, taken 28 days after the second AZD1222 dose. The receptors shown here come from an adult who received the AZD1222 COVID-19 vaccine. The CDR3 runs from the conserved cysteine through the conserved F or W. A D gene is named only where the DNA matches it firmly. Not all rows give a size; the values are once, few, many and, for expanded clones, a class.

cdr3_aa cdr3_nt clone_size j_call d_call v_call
CASSKTENYGYTF TGTGCCAGTAGTAAGACAGAAAACTATGGCTACACCTTC NA TRBJ1-2 NA TRBV19
CASVATDTQYF TGTGCCAGCGTGGCGACAGATACGCAGTATTTT NA TRBJ2-3 NA TRBV2
CASSIAHRTFGTDGYTF TGTGCCAGTAGTATAGCGCACCGGACCTTTGGGACGGATGGCTACACCTTC NA TRBJ1-2 NA TRBV19
CASSLRTGTAYEQYF TGCGCCAGCAGCTTGAGAACCGGGACAGCGTACGAGCAGTACTTC NA TRBJ2-7 TRBD1 TRBV5-1
CASSVSRLGTRETQYF TGTGCCAGCAGCGTCAGTAGGTTGGGGACGAGGGAGACCCAGTACTTC NA TRBJ2-5 NA TRBV9
CASSQDRGNNSPLHF TGTGCCAGCAGCCAAGATAGGGGGAATAATTCACCCCTCCACTTT NA TRBJ1-6 NA TRBV4-2
CATSYRGRGYGYTF TGTGCCACCAGCTACCGCGGACGGGGCTATGGCTACACCTTC NA TRBJ1-2 NA TRBV15
CASSSTGSGNTIYF TGTGCCAGCAGTTCGACCGGCTCTGGAAACACCATATATTTT NA TRBJ1-3 NA TRBV6-5
CASSLQRTQETQYF TGTGCCAGCAGTTTACAGAGAACTCAAGAGACCCAGTACTTC NA TRBJ2-5 NA TRBV7-2
CASSSRQGGDYNSPLHF TGTGCCAGCAGCTCAAGACAGGGAGGAGACTATAATTCACCCCTCCACTTT NA TRBJ1-6 TRBD1 TRBV6-2/TRBV6-3
CASSPGLVRYEQYF TGTGCCAGCAGCCCCGGTCTAGTTCGCTACGAGCAGTACTTC NA TRBJ2-7 NA TRBV11-3
CASSPGRQAGEQFF TGTGCCAGCAGCCCGGGACGGCAAGCGGGCGAGCAGTTCTTC once TRBJ2-1 NA TRBV7-2
CATRSGTSWTGELFF TGTGCCACCCGATCCGGGACTAGCTGGACCGGGGAGCTGTTTTTT once TRBJ2-2 TRBD2 TRBV6-5
CASSPGQGAPNTEAFF TGTGCCAGCAGCCCTGGACAGGGGGCCCCGAACACTGAAGCTTTCTTT NA TRBJ1-1 TRBD1 TRBV7-6
CASSAGTGDGYTF TGTGCCAGCAGCGCAGGAACAGGGGATGGCTACACCTTC NA TRBJ1-2 TRBD1 TRBV9
CASSQDSGGARRETQYF TGTGCCAGCAGCCAAGATTCTGGGGGAGCAAGGCGGGAGACCCAGTACTTC NA TRBJ2-5 NA TRBV3-1/TRBV3-2
CASRQGKGTEAFF TGTGCCAGCAGGCAGGGAAAGGGTACTGAAGCTTTCTTT NA TRBJ1-1 NA TRBV28
CASSYGASDYGYTF TGTGCCAGCAGTTACGGAGCGTCGGACTATGGCTACACCTTC NA TRBJ1-2 NA TRBV6-5
CASGTGGSEQYF TGTGCCAGTGGGACAGGGGGGAGCGAGCAGTACTTC NA TRBJ2-7 TRBD1 TRBV19
CASSPLGDTQYF TGTGCCAGCTCACCATTAGGAGATACGCAGTATTTT NA TRBJ2-3 NA TRBV18
CASSIQGTGEQYF TGCGCCAGCAGCATCCAGGGTACTGGCGAGCAGTACTTC NA TRBJ2-7 NA TRBV5-1
CASNLLDRGFNEQFF TGTGCCAGCAACCTTCTGGACAGGGGGTTCAATGAGCAGTTCTTC NA TRBJ2-1 TRBD1 TRBV28
CASSQDGTSGTSYNEQFF TGTGCCAGCAGCCAAGATGGGACTAGCGGGACGTCCTACAATGAGCAGTTCTTC NA TRBJ2-1 TRBD2 TRBV3-1/TRBV3-2
CASLGLGARGNSEQYF TGTGCCAGCCTAGGGTTAGGGGCCCGGGGGAATAGCGAGCAGTACTTC NA TRBJ2-7 NA TRBV2
CASSIESALWGGELFF TGTGCCAGTAGTATAGAAAGTGCCCTCTGGGGGGGGGAGCTGTTTTTT NA TRBJ2-2 NA TRBV19
CASSPSVQIEAFF TGTGCCAGCTCACCAAGTGTACAAATTGAAGCTTTCTTT NA TRBJ1-1 NA TRBV18
CASSIPENTEAFF TGTGCCAGCAGTATCCCCGAGAACACTGAAGCTTTCTTT NA TRBJ1-1 NA TRBV28
CASSSRELVGYTF TGCGCCAGCAGTAGCAGGGAGTTGGTGGGCTACACCTTC once TRBJ1-2 NA TRBV10-2
CASSFRRHEKLFF TGTGCCAGCAGTTTCAGGCGCCACGAAAAACTGTTTTTT NA TRBJ1-4 NA TRBV27
CASSIGRRTLYGYTF TGTGCCAGTAGTATAGGGAGGCGGACTCTCTATGGCTACACCTTC NA TRBJ1-2 NA TRBV19
CASSLSRGENTEAFF TGTGCCAGCAGCTTATCTCGGGGGGAGAACACTGAAGCTTTCTTT NA TRBJ1-1 NA TRBV7-6
CASSLGNEQFF TGTGCCAGCAGCTTAGGCAATGAGCAGTTCTTC NA TRBJ2-1 NA TRBV11-3
CASSLPTPQGVYGYTF TGTGCCAGCAGTTTACCCACCCCACAGGGGGTATATGGCTACACCTTC NA TRBJ1-2 TRBD1 TRBV28
CASSLNSVNYGYTF TGTGCCAGCAGCTTGAACAGCGTTAACTATGGCTACACCTTC NA TRBJ1-2 NA TRBV5-5
CASSYWDQPQHF TGTGCCAGCAGTTATTGGGATCAGCCCCAGCATTTT NA TRBJ1-5 NA TRBV6-2/TRBV6-3
CASSPANLDTEAFF TGTGCCAGCAGCCCAGCCAATTTGGACACTGAAGCTTTCTTT NA TRBJ1-1 NA TRBV3-1/TRBV3-2
CASSLGSENYGYTF TGTGCCAGCAGCTTGGGGTCCGAGAACTATGGCTACACCTTC NA TRBJ1-2 NA TRBV5-4
CASSVSPTSGVTDTQYF TGTGCCAGCAGCGTATCTCCGACTAGCGGTGTCACAGATACGCAGTATTTT NA TRBJ2-3 TRBD2 TRBV9
CAARDGVGETQYF TGTGCCGCCAGGGACGGGGTTGGGGAGACCCAGTACTTC NA TRBJ2-5 NA TRBV24-1
CAWSVKGGYTF TGTGCCTGGAGTGTAAAAGGGGGCTACACCTTC NA TRBJ1-2 NA TRBV30